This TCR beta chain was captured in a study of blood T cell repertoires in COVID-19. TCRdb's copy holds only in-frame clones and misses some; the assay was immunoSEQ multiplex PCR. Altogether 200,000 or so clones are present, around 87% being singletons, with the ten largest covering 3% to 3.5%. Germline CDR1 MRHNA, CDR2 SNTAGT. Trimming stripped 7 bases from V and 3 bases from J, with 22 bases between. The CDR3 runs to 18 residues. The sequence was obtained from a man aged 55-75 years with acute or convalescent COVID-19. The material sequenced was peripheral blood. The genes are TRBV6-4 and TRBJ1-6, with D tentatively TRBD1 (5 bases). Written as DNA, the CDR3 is TGTGCCAGCACCGACCCCCAAGGGGCCCGACGCTATAATTCACCCCTCCACTTT. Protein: CASTDPQGARRYNSPLHF.